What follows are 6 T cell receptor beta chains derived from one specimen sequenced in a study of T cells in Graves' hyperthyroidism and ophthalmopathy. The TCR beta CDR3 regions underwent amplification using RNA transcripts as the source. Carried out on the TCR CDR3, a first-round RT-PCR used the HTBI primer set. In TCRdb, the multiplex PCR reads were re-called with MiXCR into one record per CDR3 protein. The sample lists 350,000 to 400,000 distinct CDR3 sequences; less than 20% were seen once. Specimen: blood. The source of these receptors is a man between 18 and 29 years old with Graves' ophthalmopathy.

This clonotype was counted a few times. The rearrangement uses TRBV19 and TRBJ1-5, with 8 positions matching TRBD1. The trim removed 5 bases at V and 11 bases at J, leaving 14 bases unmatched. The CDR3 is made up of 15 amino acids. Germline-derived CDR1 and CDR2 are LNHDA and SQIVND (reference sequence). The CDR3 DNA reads TGTGCCAGTAGTCTAGGACAGGGATCAGGTGCGTCCCAGCATTTT. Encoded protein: CASSLGQGSGASQHF.

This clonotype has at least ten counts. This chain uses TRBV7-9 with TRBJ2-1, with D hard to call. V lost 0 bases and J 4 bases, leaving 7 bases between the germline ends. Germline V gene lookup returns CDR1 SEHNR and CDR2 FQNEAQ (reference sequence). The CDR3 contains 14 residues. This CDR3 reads CASSLATSYNEQFF. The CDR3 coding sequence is TGTGCCAGCAGCTTAGCGACTTCTTACAATGAGCAGTTCTTC.

The CDR3 coding sequence is TGTGCCAGCAGTAGGACAATCCCTGGGGCCAACGTCCTGACTTTC. Its protein is CASSRTIPGANVLTF. The chain recombines TRBV6-1 with TRBJ2-6, with D perhaps TRBD1 (5 bases). The V end lost 5 bases, the J end lost 2 bases, and 10 bases lay between the germline ends. The CDR3 is made up of 15 amino acids. Germline V gene lookup returns CDR1 MNHNS and CDR2 SASEGT.

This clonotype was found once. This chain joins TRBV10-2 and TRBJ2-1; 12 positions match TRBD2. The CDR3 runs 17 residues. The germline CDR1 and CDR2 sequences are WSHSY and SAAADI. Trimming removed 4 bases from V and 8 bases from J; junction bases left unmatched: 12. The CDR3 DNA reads TGCGCCAGCAGTGGACCCCCTAGCGGGGGGGCCGGTGATGAGCAGTTCTTC. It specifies CASSGPPSGGAGDEQFF.

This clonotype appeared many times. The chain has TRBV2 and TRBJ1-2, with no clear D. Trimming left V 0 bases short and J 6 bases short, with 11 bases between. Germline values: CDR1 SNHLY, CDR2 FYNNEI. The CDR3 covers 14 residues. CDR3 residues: CASSEALPGDGYTF. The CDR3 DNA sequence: TGTGCCAGCAGTGAAGCGCTTCCGGGCGATGGCTACACCTTC.

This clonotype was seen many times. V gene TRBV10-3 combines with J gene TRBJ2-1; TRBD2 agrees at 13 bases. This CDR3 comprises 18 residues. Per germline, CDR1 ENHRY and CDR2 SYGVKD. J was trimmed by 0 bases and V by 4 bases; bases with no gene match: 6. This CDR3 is CAISGGTSGVPSYNEQFF. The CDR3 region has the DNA TGTGCCATCAGTGGGGGGACTAGCGGGGTGCCCTCCTACAATGAGCAGTTCTTC.